This T cell receptor (beta chain) came from a study of shared clonotypes between healthy human individuals. Donation came from healthy HIV-negative adults that had no recent acute infections or vaccinations. Combining CD45RO+ cells with CCR7-negative CD45RA+ TemRA cells gave CD8 memory. Each replicate PCR on the sorted subsets used approximately 200 ng DNA (around 30,000 T cell genomes). This table comes from immunoSEQ multiplex PCR, and its TCRdb copy is limited to in-frame clones, with some not included. The table lists tens of thousands of clones, 60% to 65% of them singletons. Germline V gene lookup returns CDR1 SGHTA and CDR2 FQGTGA. Trimming removed 5 bases from V and 6 bases from J; junction bases left unmatched: 21. CDR3 length: 18 residues.

The sequence came from a man aged 25 to 40 in good health. Sequenced input: memory CD8+ T cells sorted from blood. The subset denotes: CD45RO+ cells pooled with CCR7-negative TemRA cells. The rearrangement joins TRBV7-3 to TRBJ1-2, with 7 bases identical to TRBD1. CDR3 nucleotide sequence: TGTGCCAGCAGCCCTTATAGCGGCCCGGGACAGCTCAAGGATGGCTACACCTTC. This sequence encodes CASSPYSGPGQLKDGYTF.